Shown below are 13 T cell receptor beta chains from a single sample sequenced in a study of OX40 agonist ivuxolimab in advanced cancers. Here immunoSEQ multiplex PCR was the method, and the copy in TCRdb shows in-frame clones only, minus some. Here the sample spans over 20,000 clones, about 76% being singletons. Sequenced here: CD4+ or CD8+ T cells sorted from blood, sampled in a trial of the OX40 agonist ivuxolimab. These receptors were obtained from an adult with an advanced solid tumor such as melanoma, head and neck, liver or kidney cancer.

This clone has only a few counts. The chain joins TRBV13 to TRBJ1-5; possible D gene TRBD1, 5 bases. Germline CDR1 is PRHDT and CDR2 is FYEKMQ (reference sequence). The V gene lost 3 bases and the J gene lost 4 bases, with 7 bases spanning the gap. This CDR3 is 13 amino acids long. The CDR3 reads CASSLDKNQPQHF. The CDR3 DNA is TGTGCCAGCAGCTTGGACAAGAATCAGCCCCAGCATTTT.

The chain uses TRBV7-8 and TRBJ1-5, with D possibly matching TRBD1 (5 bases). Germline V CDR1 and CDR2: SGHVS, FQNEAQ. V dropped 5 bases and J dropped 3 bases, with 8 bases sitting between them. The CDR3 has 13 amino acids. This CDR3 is CASSRGLNQPQHF. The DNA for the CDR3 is TGTGCCAGCAGCCGGGGCCTCAATCAGCCCCAGCATTTT.

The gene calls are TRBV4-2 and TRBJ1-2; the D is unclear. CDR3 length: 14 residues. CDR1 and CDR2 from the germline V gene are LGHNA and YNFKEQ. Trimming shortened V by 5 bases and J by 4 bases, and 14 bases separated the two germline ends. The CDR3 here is CASSLRDWPYGYTF. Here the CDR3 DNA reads TGTGCCAGCAGCTTACGGGATTGGCCCTATGGCTACACCTTC.

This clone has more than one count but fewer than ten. The CDR3 nucleotides read TGTGCCAGCAGCCTCCGGGACCTAAATCGATACGAGCAGTACTTC. Protein product: CASSLRDLNRYEQYF. This sequence joins TRBV5-5 and TRBJ2-7; possibly TRBD1 or TRBD2 for D (5 bases each). CDR3 length equals 15 residues. Germline CDR1 and CDR2: SGHKS and YYEKEE (reference sequence). V dropped 4 bases and J dropped 4 bases, with 18 bases sitting between them.

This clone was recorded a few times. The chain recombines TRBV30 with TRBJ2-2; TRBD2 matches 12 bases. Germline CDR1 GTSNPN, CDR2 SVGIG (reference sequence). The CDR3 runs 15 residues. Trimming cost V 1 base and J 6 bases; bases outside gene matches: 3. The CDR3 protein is CAWSALAGGPGELFF. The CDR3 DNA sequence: TGTGCCTGGAGTGCTCTAGCGGGGGGGCCCGGGGAGCTGTTTTTT.

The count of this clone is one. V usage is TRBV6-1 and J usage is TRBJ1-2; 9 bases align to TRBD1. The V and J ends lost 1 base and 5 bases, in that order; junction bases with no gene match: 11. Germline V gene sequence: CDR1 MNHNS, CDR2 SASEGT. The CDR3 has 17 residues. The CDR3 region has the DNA TGTGCCAGCAGTGAAGGTGGGGACAGGGTGAAGCTTTATGGCTACACCTTC. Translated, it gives CASSEGGDRVKLYGYTF.

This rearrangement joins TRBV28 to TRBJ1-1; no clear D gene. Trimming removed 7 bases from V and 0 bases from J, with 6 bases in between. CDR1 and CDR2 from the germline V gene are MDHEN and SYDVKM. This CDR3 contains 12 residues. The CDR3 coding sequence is TGTGCCAGCACCTTACTGAACACTGAAGCTTTCTTT. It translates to CASTLLNTEAFF.

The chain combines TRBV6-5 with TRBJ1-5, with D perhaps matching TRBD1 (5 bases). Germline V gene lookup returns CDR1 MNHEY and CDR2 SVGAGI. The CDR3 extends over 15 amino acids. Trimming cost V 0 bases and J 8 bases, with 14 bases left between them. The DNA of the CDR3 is TGTGCCAGCAGTTACTCGATCAGGGACGGGGAGCCCCAGCATTTT. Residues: CASSYSIRDGEPQHF.

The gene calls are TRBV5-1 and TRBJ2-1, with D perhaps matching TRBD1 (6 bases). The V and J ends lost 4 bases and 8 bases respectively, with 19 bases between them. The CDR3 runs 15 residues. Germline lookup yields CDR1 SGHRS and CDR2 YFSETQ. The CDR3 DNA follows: TGCGCCAGCAGCCCGGACAGTTTCAGATCCGATGAGCAGTTCTTC. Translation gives CASSPDSFRSDEQFF.

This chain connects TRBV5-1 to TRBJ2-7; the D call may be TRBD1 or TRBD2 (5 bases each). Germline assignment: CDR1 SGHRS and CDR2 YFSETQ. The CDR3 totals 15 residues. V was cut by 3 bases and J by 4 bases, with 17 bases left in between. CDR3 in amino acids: CASSSPGTLLYEQYF. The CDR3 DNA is TGCGCCAGCAGCTCCCCCGGGACCCTCCTATACGAGCAGTACTTC. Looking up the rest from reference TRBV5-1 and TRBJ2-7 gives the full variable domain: KAGVTQTPRYLIKTRGQQVTLSCSPISGHRSVSWYQQTPGQGLQFLFEYFSETQRNKGNFPGRFSGRQFSNSRSEMNVSTLELGDSALYLCASSSPGTLLYEQYFGPGTRLTVT.

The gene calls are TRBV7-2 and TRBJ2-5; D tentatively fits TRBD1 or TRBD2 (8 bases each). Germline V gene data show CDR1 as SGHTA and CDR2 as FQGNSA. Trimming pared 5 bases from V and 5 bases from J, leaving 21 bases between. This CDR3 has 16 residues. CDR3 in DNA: TGTGCCAGCAGCCCAGCGGGGGCCTCAGGGGGCGAGACCCAGTACTTC. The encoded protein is CASSPAGASGGETQYF.

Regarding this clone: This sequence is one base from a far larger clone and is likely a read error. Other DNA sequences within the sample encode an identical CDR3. In nucleotides, the CDR3 is TGTGCCATCGGGACAGGGGATAGCAATCAGCCCCAGCACTTT. This gives the protein CAIGTGDSNQPQHF. The V and J genes are TRBV10-3 and TRBJ1-5; 10 positions match TRBD1. Germline CDR1 ENHRY, CDR2 SYGVKD. The CDR3 has 14 residues.

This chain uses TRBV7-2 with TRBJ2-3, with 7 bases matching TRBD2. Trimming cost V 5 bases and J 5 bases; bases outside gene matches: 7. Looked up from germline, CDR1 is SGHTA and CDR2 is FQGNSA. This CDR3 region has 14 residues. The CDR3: CASSLGLRGDTQYF. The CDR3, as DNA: TGTGCCAGCAGCCTGGGACTACGTGGAGATACGCAGTATTTT.